This T cell receptor beta chain came from a study of post-analysis software for immune sequencing data. Study information: In terms of disease course, relapsing-remitting, secondary progressive and progressive-relapsing multiple sclerosis were included.

Of note for this clonotype: The antigen remains unidentified.

Whole-study findings and limits: The five TRBV segments detected at higher frequency in patients than in controls included TRBV5-6, TRBV5-1 and TRBV20-1.

Per the germline V gene, CDR1 is DFQATT and CDR2 is SNEGSKA (reference sequence). The CDR3 spans 14 residues. V lost 2 bases and J 8 bases, leaving 18 bases between the germline ends. Libraries were made from TCR beta cDNA, and they carried unique molecular identifiers. TCRdb recomputed calls from the PCR reads with MiXCR, one row per CDR3 protein. The sample shows about half a million distinct CDR3 sequences, 34% of them seen only once. J is TRBJ1-2 and V is TRBV20-1; D not resolved. The receptor was derived from a girl aged 2-17 years with multiple sclerosis. The sequencing sample was made of blood. The CDR3 DNA reads as TGCAGTGCTAGATCCCTCGGACGGTCGGGGGGCTACACCTTC. This sequence encodes CSARSLGRSGGYTF.